A selection of T cell receptor beta chains follows, all from one sample in a study of cytomegalovirus exposure and HLA in healthy donors. Using immunoSEQ multiplex PCR, the repertoire was profiled, and TCRdb retains in-frame clones only, with some absent. The data show around 130,000 clones, over 60% seen once. Sequenced: PBMCs. The source of these receptors is a man aged 18 to 35 in good health and CMV-seropositive. Each CDR3 is given with its conserved first and last residue. D genes are given only for firm matches. Some rows have no size entry. The others give once, few or many, or a class for an expanded clone.

TRBJ2-7,-,-,TRBV10-2,TGCGCCAGCAGTGAATCCGGGACAATCTACTACGAGCAGTACTTC,CASSESGTIYYEQYF
TRBJ2-5,-,-,TRBV2,TGTGCCACCCAGGGAATCCAAGAGACCCAGTACTTC,CATQGIQETQYF
TRBJ2-1,once,TRBD1,TRBV18,TGTGCCAGCTCACAGGGACAGGGGACCTACAATGAGCAGTTCTTC,CASSQGQGTYNEQFF
TRBJ2-1,-,TRBD2,TRBV5-6,TGTGCCAGCAGCTTACCGGGACTATCATCCGATAATGAGCAGTTCTTC,CASSLPGLSSDNEQFF
TRBJ2-2,once,TRBD1,TRBV11-3,TGTGCCAGCAGCTCGACAGGGGCGGGCACCGGGGAGCTGTTTTTT,CASSSTGAGTGELFF
TRBJ2-1,-,TRBD2,TRBV10-3,TGTGCCATCAGCGACCGGCTAGCGGGCTACAATGAGCAGTTCTTC,CAISDRLAGYNEQFF
TRBJ2-2,-,TRBD2,TRBV9,TGTGCCAGCTCCTCTAGCGGGACGAACACCGGGGAGCTGTTTTTT,CASSSSGTNTGELFF
TRBJ1-1,-,-,TRBV18,TGTGCCAGCTCACCCGCCGGAGGGAACACTGAAGCTTTCTTT,CASSPAGGNTEAFF
TRBJ1-1,-,-,TRBV5-4,TGTGCCAGCAGCTTGATCGTAGAGAACACTGAAGCTTTCTTT,CASSLIVENTEAFF
TRBJ2-5,-,TRBD2,TRBV5-6,TGTGCCAGCAGCTTGGTAGGACTAGCGGGACTACAAGAGACCCAGTACTTC,CASSLVGLAGLQETQYF
TRBJ2-7,-,-,TRBV9,TGTGCCAGCAGCCCTCTTAAGAGCTACGCCTACGAGCAGTACTTC,CASSPLKSYAYEQYF
TRBJ2-3,-,-,TRBV30,TGTGCCTGGAGTGGCGCAGATACGCAGTATTTT,CAWSGADTQYF
TRBJ2-3,-,-,TRBV7-9,TGTGCCAGCAGCTTAGGAGGGGGGGGCAGATCAGATACGCAGTATTTT,CASSLGGGGRSDTQYF
TRBJ2-2,-,-,TRBV19,TGTGCCAGTAGTATGGACGTCAGGGTGAACACCGGGGAGCTGTTTTTT,CASSMDVRVNTGELFF
TRBJ2-3,-,TRBD2,TRBV14,TGTGCCAGCAGCAACGGACTAGCAAGCACAGATACGCAGTATTTT,CASSNGLASTDTQYF
TRBJ2-1,once,-,TRBV5-1,TGCGCCAGCAGCTTGGCCCCAGGGGGGAGCTCCTACAATGAGCAGTTCTTC,CASSLAPGGSSYNEQFF
TRBJ1-2,-,-,TRBV6-4,TGTGCCAGCAGTAGAACCGGGGATAGTAACTATGGCTACACCTTC,CASSRTGDSNYGYTF
TRBJ1-2,-,-,TRBV28,TGTGCCAGCAGTCCCGGCACAGATTACTTCTATGGCTACACCTTC,CASSPGTDYFYGYTF
TRBJ2-7,-,-,TRBV9,TGTGCCAGCAGCGTAGCTTCTAGTTTTGCCTACGAGCAGTACTTC,CASSVASSFAYEQYF
TRBJ1-2,many,-,TRBV5-1,TGTGCCAGCAGCTTGCCGGGAGCTAACTATGGCTACACCTTC,CASSLPGANYGYTF
TRBJ2-1,-,-,TRBV2,TGTGCCAGCATCCCAGGGGAGCTCCGGGTGGATGAGCAGTTCTTC,CASIPGELRVDEQFF
TRBJ2-5,-,TRBD1,TRBV29-1,TGCAGCGTCCCCCGACAGGGGGCCCAAGAGACCCAGTACTTC,CSVPRQGAQETQYF
TRBJ2-3,-,TRBD2,TRBV29-1,TGCAGCGTCTCTCCGGGACTAGCGGACACAGATACGCAGTATTTT,CSVSPGLADTDTQYF
TRBJ2-1,-,TRBD2,TRBV9,TGTGCCAGCAGCGGGACTAGCGGGCGCTCCTACAATGAGCAGTTCTTC,CASSGTSGRSYNEQFF
TRBJ1-2,-,TRBD1,TRBV6-5,TGTGCCAGCAGCTTACAGGGGGTAAATGGCTACACCTTC,CASSLQGVNGYTF
TRBJ1-3,-,TRBD1,TRBV30,TGTGCCTGGGACAGGGAGGCTTTCGGAAACACCATATATTTT,CAWDREAFGNTIYF
TRBJ2-7,-,-,TRBV10-3,TGTGCCATCAGTGAGTCTGTGGCTCACTCCTACGAGCAGTACTTC,CAISESVAHSYEQYF
TRBJ2-2,-,-,TRBV6-1,TGTGCCAGCTTTTGGGCAGGGGGGACCGGGGAGCTGTTTTTT,CASFWAGGTGELFF
TRBJ1-2,-,-,TRBV5-6,TGTGCCAGCAGCTTGGTAGAGGACTATGGCTACACCTTC,CASSLVEDYGYTF
TRBJ2-3,-,TRBD1,TRBV5-4,TGTGCCAGCAGCGATAAACAGGGGGCCACAGATACGCAGTATTTT,CASSDKQGATDTQYF
TRBJ1-2,-,-,TRBV5-1,TGCGCCAGCAGCTTGGAGGTTCAGGGCAGAGACTATGGCTACACCTTC,CASSLEVQGRDYGYTF
TRBJ2-7,-,TRBD1,TRBV5-1,TGCGCCAGCAGCACAACCGACAGGGACCCCTACGAGCAGTACTTC,CASSTTDRDPYEQYF
TRBJ2-7,-,TRBD2,TRBV7-6,TGTGCCAGCAGCTTCGGGAGCGGGAGCCCCTACGAGCAGTACTTC,CASSFGSGSPYEQYF
TRBJ1-4,-,-,TRBV27,TGTGCCAGCAGTTTTCAGGGGATTAATGAAAAACTGTTTTTT,CASSFQGINEKLFF
TRBJ2-7,once,-,TRBV9,TGTGCCAGCAGCGCGGACAGCTCCTACGAGCAGTACTTC,CASSADSSYEQYF
TRBJ1-1,few,-,TRBV5-1,TGCGCCAGCAGCTTGGTAGGCGGGGCTGAAGCTTTCTTT,CASSLVGGAEAFF
TRBJ2-7,-,TRBD2,TRBV28,TGTGCTAGCAGTTTAAACCCTAGCGGGAGCGACTACGAGCAGTACTTC,CASSLNPSGSDYEQYF
TRBJ2-1,few,TRBD2,TRBV2,TGTGCCAGCAGTTACTCCGGGACTAGCGGCCCGCTAGAGCAGTTCTTC,CASSYSGTSGPLEQFF
TRBJ1-5,-,-,TRBV10-2,TGCGCCAGCAGTGAGTCGAGTTCGCAGCCCCAGCATTTT,CASSESSSQPQHF
TRBJ1-5,few,-,TRBV6-5,TGTGCCAGCAGTGAAGAGGGTGATCAGCCCCAGCATTTT,CASSEEGDQPQHF
TRBJ2-7,-,-,TRBV30,TGTGCCTGGAGACTAGCAGGGGGCTCCTACGAGCAGTACTTC,CAWRLAGGSYEQYF
TRBJ2-6,-,-,TRBV5-5,TGTGCCAGCAGCTTGGAAGATAGCTCTGGGGCCAACGTCCTGACTTTC,CASSLEDSSGANVLTF
TRBJ2-5,few,TRBD2,TRBV27,TGTGCCAGCAGTCCAAAGCGGCGTAGCGGGGAAGTGACCCAGTACTTC,CASSPKRRSGEVTQYF
TRBJ1-4,-,-,TRBV13,TGTGCCAGCAGCCTAAGGGGTGAGGTTGAAAAACTGTTTTTT,CASSLRGEVEKLFF
TRBJ2-5,-,-,TRBV6-6,TGTGCCTCCTCGGGGTTGCAGGCTCCAAAAGAGACCCAGTACTTC,CASSGLQAPKETQYF
TRBJ2-7,-,-,TRBV27,TGTGCCAGCAGCCCGGACTTTACCGGCTCCTACGAGCAGTACTTC,CASSPDFTGSYEQYF
TRBJ1-3,-,-,TRBV2,TGTGCCAGTTCCCAGGGTTCTACGACGAATGGAAACACCATATATTTT,CASSQGSTTNGNTIYF
TRBJ2-5,-,-,TRBV4-1,TGCGCCAGCAGCCAAGAAACTCACCAAGAGACCCAGTACTTC,CASSQETHQETQYF
TRBJ2-3,-,TRBD1,TRBV13,TGTGCCAGCAGCTTCCACAGGGGGTGGACAGATACGCAGTATTTT,CASSFHRGWTDTQYF
TRBJ2-3,-,-,TRBV4-1,TGCGCCAGCAGCCCCCCGGGACTGGCCGGCACAGATACGCAGTATTTT,CASSPPGLAGTDTQYF
TRBJ2-3,-,TRBD2,TRBV7-2,TGTGCCAGCAGCTTAGGGTGGACTAGGCTCACAGATACGCAGTATTTT,CASSLGWTRLTDTQYF
TRBJ2-1,few,-,TRBV5-1,TGCGCCAGCAGCACGATTGAGGATGAGCAGTTCTTC,CASSTIEDEQFF
TRBJ1-2,-,TRBD1,TRBV6-5,TGTGCCAGCAGTTCCGGACAGGGATGGTATGGCTACACCTTC,CASSSGQGWYGYTF
TRBJ2-7,once,TRBD1,TRBV7-9,TGTGCCAGCAGCTCTGGGACAGGGTCGTACGAGCAGTACTTC,CASSSGTGSYEQYF
TRBJ1-5,-,-,TRBV28,TGTGCCAGCAGTTTCGGGAATCAGCCCCAGCATTTT,CASSFGNQPQHF